A single TCR beta chain is shown here with its context. The antigen is not known. At sampling all donors were nominally healthy, likely with unrecorded immune exposures. PCR involved 60 Vbeta and 13 Jbeta primers. TCRdb's table, derived via immunoSEQ multiplex PCR, lists solely in-frame clones and lacks some. In total, the table holds fewer than 100,000 clones. The data originate from a study of cytomegalovirus exposure and HLA in healthy donors. General study points: A list of 164 TCR beta chains associated with cytomegalovirus was given. Later analysis associated a missense DCLRE1C variant with TCR beta V- and J-gene trimming.

This CDR3 spans 14 amino acids. V lost 5 bases and J 4 bases, leaving 12 bases between the germline ends. Looked up from germline, CDR1 is MNHEY and CDR2 is SVGAGI. The clonotype comes from an older woman in good health and CMV-seronegative. The source material was PBMCs. The chain combines TRBV6-5 with TRBJ2-1; D gene ambiguous. As DNA, the CDR3 is TGTGCCAGCAGTCCTCTGACAAAGTACAATGAGCAGTTCTTC. Translation: CASSPLTKYNEQFF.